These 2 T cell receptor beta chains were all obtained from the same sample, sequenced in a study of vaccination effects on CD4 cells after COVID-19. Antigen-specific CD4+ T cells were first expanded with viral peptide pools by the ViraFEST assay and only then sequenced. Once cultured for 10 to 11 days, the cells underwent separation to obtain CD4+ T cells. Recipients of the vaccine had no prior SARS-CoV-2 infection and negative nucleocapsid antibodies. Their antigen targets remain unknown. TCRdb's table, derived via immunoSEQ multiplex PCR, lists solely in-frame clones and lacks some. There are tens of thousands of clones in the sample; roughly 79% occur only once, and 2.5% to 3% lies in the top ten. The sample in question was CD4+ T cells from PBMCs cultured with HCoV-NL63 spike peptides, obtained before COVID-19 vaccination. These receptors all stem from a human donor who received a COVID-19 vaccine.

The rearrangement joins TRBV3-1 (or the pseudogene TRBV3-2) to TRBJ2-6; 7 bases agree with TRBD1. The junction had 5 bases not matched to a gene; V was cut back by 6 bases and J by 0 bases. CDR3 length equals 16 residues. Per germline, CDR1 LGHDT and CDR2 YNNKEL (reference sequence). In DNA, the CDR3 is TGTGCCAGCAGTCTCAGGGGGACCTCTGGGGCCAACGTCCTGACTTTC. Residues: CASSLRGTSGANVLTF.

The rearrangement uses TRBV3-1 (or the pseudogene TRBV3-2) and TRBJ1-5; 8 nucleotides agree with TRBD1. Trimming took 3 bases from V and 6 from J; bases not matched to a gene: 1. Germline V lookup: CDR1 LGHDT, CDR2 YNNKEL (reference sequence). This CDR3 has 13 amino acids. The DNA for the CDR3 is TGTGCCAGCAGCCACAGGGGGCGTCAGCCCCAGCATTTT. Its protein product is CASSHRGRQPQHF.